The next 29 T cell receptor beta chains were all read from a single sample in a study of cytomegalovirus exposure and HLA in healthy donors. The PCR employed 60 Vbeta primers together with 13 Jbeta primers. Assay used: immunoSEQ multiplex PCR; TCRdb lists only in-frame clones, some missing. The sample consists of around 160,000 clones, almost 80% of them appearing once. The source material was PBMCs. These TCRs come from a middle-aged woman in good health and CMV-seropositive.

The CDR3 sequence is CAISALTGGSLVSEQFF. CDR3 coding DNA: TGTGCCATCAGTGCTTTGACAGGGGGGTCCTTAGTTAGTGAGCAGTTCTTC. The rearrangement links TRBV10-3 to TRBJ2-1, with 9 positions matching TRBD1. The CDR3 has 17 residues. Per germline, CDR1 ENHRY and CDR2 SYGVKD. The V gene end was trimmed by 4 bases and the J gene end by 9 bases; junction bases not matched to a gene: 16.

The J gene is TRBJ2-1, the V gene TRBV27, with D possibly matching TRBD2 (5 bases). Trimming took off 7 bases at V and 15 bases at J, with 16 bases between the two ends. CDR3 size: 11 residues. The germline V gene encodes CDR1 MNHEY and CDR2 SMNVEV (reference sequence). This CDR3 is CASKGRGHPFF. DNA of the CDR3: TGTGCCAGCAAGGGTCGGGGTCATCCGTTCTTC.

This clone was seen a handful of times. The V and J genes are TRBV30 and TRBJ1-4; perhaps TRBD1 as D (6 bases). Trimming shortened V by 4 bases and J by 6 bases, and 9 bases separated the two germline ends. CDR3 size: 12 residues. Germline V lookup: CDR1 GTSNPN, CDR2 SVGIG (reference sequence). The CDR3 sequence: CAWNGQHEKLFF. CDR3 sequence (DNA): TGTGCCTGGAATGGACAGCATGAAAAACTGTTTTTT.

V and J are TRBV10-3 and TRBJ2-3; the match to TRBD1 covers 9 bases. Losses at the gene ends were 6 bases for V and 4 bases for J; bases not matched to a gene: 14. This CDR3 contains 17 residues. Germline CDR1 ENHRY, CDR2 SYGVKD. The CDR3 nucleotides are TGTGCCATCAGCCAATACCGACAGGGGGTCCAAGCAGATACGCAGTATTTT. Its translation: CAISQYRQGVQADTQYF.

CDR3 loop: CASSSGLAGTQYF. The CDR3 DNA reads as TGTGCCAGCAGCTCGGGGCTAGCGGGGACCCAGTACTTC. The rearrangement uses TRBV11-2 and TRBJ2-5; 8 nucleotides agree with TRBD2. The ends lost 4 bases at V and 7 bases at J; junction bases unmatched: 5. Germline CDR1 SGHAT, CDR2 FQNNGV. The CDR3 consists of 13 residues.

This clone was counted only a few times. The chain recombines TRBV6-1 with TRBJ1-2; the D gene is possibly TRBD1 (5 bases). The germline V gene has CDR1 MNHNS and CDR2 SASEGT. The CDR3 extends over 15 amino acids. V shed 2 bases and J shed 5 bases, with 15 bases lying between them. CDR3 loop: CASSELRSPGYGYTF. CDR3 DNA sequence: TGTGCCAGCAGTGAATTAAGATCGCCAGGGTATGGCTACACCTTC.

This clone came up once. The chain couples TRBV5-6 to TRBJ2-3; a possible D gene is TRBD1 (6 bases). The germline V gene encodes CDR1 SGHDT and CDR2 YYEEEE. The CDR3 consists of 17 residues. V was pared by 7 bases and J by 2 bases, with 23 bases between. CDR3 sequence reads: CASFSYRERLSTDTQYF. CDR3 coding DNA: TGTGCCAGCTTCTCCTACAGGGAGAGACTCTCCACAGATACGCAGTATTTT. The full variable domain, its missing parts supplied by reference TRBV5-6 and TRBJ2-3, is DAGVTQSPTHLIKTRGQQVTLRCSPKSGHDTVSWYQQALGQGPQFIFQYYEEEERQRGNFPDRFSGHQFPNYSSELNVNALLLGDSALYLCASFSYRERLSTDTQYFGPGTRLTVL.

The chain carries TRBV28 and TRBJ2-5, with D maybe TRBD2 (5 bases). The CDR3 is made up of 13 amino acids. V lost 7 bases and J 3 bases, leaving 12 bases between the germline ends. Germline values: CDR1 MDHEN, CDR2 SYDVKM. The CDR3: CASTGNFKETQYF. DNA of the CDR3: TGTGCCAGCACCGGGAATTTTAAAGAGACCCAGTACTTC.

The rearrangement links TRBV10-3 to TRBJ1-1; tentative D call: TRBD1 (5 bases). Germline V gene sequence: CDR1 ENHRY, CDR2 SYGVKD. The CDR3 sequence is 12 residues long. The ends were cut back, 7 bases at V and 4 bases at J, with 10 bases in the middle. CDR3 region: CAIMTVGTEAFF. As DNA, the CDR3 is TGTGCCATCATGACAGTGGGCACTGAAGCTTTCTTT.

This clone showed up just a few times. The gene calls are TRBV6-1 and TRBJ2-7; no definite D call. Trimming took 4 bases from V and 2 from J, leaving 6 bases between them. CDR1 is MNHNS and CDR2 is SASEGT in the germline V gene. There are 12 residues in the CDR3. CDR3 nucleotide sequence: TGTGCCAGCAGTGTTTTAGCCTACGAGCAGTACTTC. Protein: CASSVLAYEQYF.

The V call is TRBV2, the J call TRBJ1-1; a weak D match, TRBD1 (5 bases). The CDR3 totals 12 residues. Germline V gene sequence: CDR1 SNHLY, CDR2 FYNNEI. Between the trimmed V and J ends, which lost 7 bases and 4 bases, there was a span of 10 bases. The CDR3 protein is CASTGGATEAFF. The CDR3 DNA reads as TGTGCCAGCACGGGAGGGGCCACTGAAGCTTTCTTT.

The rearrangement links TRBV5-4 to TRBJ2-2, with D tentatively TRBD1 (5 bases). CDR1 and CDR2 from the germline V gene are SGHNT and YYREEE (reference sequence). This CDR3 region has 14 residues. The V gene lost 2 bases and the J gene lost 1 base, with 6 bases spanning the gap. The CDR3 loop reads CASSLTGNTGELFF. CDR3 in DNA: TGTGCCAGCAGCTTAACAGGGAACACCGGGGAGCTGTTTTTT.

The chain carries TRBV5-4 and TRBJ2-1; 10 bases line up with TRBD2. Germline V CDR1 and CDR2: SGHNT, YYREEE (reference sequence). The trim removed 2 bases at V and 5 bases at J, leaving 4 bases unmatched. The CDR3 loop spans 15 amino acids. In nucleotides, the CDR3 is TGTGCCAGCAGCTTAACTAGCGGGGCTAACAATGAGCAGTTCTTC. This gives the protein CASSLTSGANNEQFF.

The rearrangement uses TRBV7-7 and TRBJ1-5, with unresolved D. V gave up 7 bases and J gave up 6 bases, with 10 bases separating them. CDR1 is SSHAT, CDR2 FNYEAQ, per germline (reference sequence). The CDR3 sequence is 12 residues long. The CDR3 DNA follows: TGTGCCAGCACGCGGGTGGGTCAGCCCCAGCATTTT. This gives the protein CASTRVGQPQHF.

The J gene is TRBJ2-5, the V gene TRBV19, with a tentative D call TRBD2 (5 bases). V was pared by 8 bases and J by 5 bases, with 21 bases between. Germline-derived CDR1 and CDR2 are LNHDA and SQIVND (reference sequence). CDR3 length: 15 amino acids. The CDR3 DNA reads as TGTGCCAGTGGAGGAAATGGCGGCTTCGGGGAGACCCAGTACTTC. Residues: CASGGNGGFGETQYF.

This chain joins TRBV19 and TRBJ1-2; D is perhaps TRBD1 (6 bases). There are 14 residues in the CDR3. V was shortened by 4 bases and J by 7 bases, with 16 bases between the two germline ends. Germline CDR1 LNHDA, CDR2 SQIVND (reference sequence). The CDR3 loop is CASSTETGGCGYTF. For the CDR3, the DNA is TGTGCCAGTAGTACGGAGACAGGAGGTTGTGGCTACACCTTC. Based on the CDR3 plus reference TRBV19 and TRBJ1-2, the full variable domain is DGGITQSPKYLFRKEGQNVTLSCEQNLNHDAMYWYRQDPGQGLRLIYYSQIVNDFQKGDIAEGYSVSREKKESFPLTVTSAQKNPTAFYLCASSTETGGCGYTFGSGTRLTVV.

V usage is TRBV28 and J usage is TRBJ1-4; D gene uncertain. In germline, CDR1 is MDHEN, CDR2 SYDVKM. V dropped 3 bases and J dropped 6 bases, with 11 bases sitting between them. This CDR3 region has 14 residues. The DNA of the CDR3 is TGTGCCAGCAGTTTGGCCGGGGAGGATGAAAAACTGTTTTTT. Protein: CASSLAGEDEKLFF.

The chain couples TRBV2 to TRBJ2-3; D gene uncertain. Trimming removed 2 bases at V and 6 bases at J, with 3 bases between. Germline V gene data show CDR1 as SNHLY and CDR2 as FYNNEI. The CDR3 contains 11 residues. CDR3: CASSELDTQYF. The CDR3 DNA reads as TGTGCCAGCAGTGAACTCGATACGCAGTATTTT. Combining the CDR3 with reference TRBV2 and TRBJ2-3 gives the whole variable domain EPEVTQTPSHQVTQMGQEVILRCVPISNHLYFYWYRQILGQKVEFLVSFYNNEISEKSEIFDDQFSVERPDGSNFTLKIRSTKLEDSAMYFCASSELDTQYFGPGTRLTVL.

This clone occurred many times. The V and J genes are TRBV5-1 and TRBJ2-5, with a tentative D call TRBD2 (6 bases). From germline, CDR1 is SGHRS and CDR2 YFSETQ. The CDR3 loop spans 16 amino acids. With 0 bases removed from V and 3 bases from J, the gap between germline ends came to 15 bases. The CDR3 DNA reads as TGCGCCAGCAGCTTGGATCCGGTTGGGGAGGAAGAGACCCAGTACTTC. Amino acid sequence: CASSLDPVGEEETQYF.

This clone has just a few counts. The J gene is TRBJ1-2, the V gene TRBV2; D might be TRBD1 (6 bases). This CDR3 comprises 14 residues. Germline CDR1 SNHLY, CDR2 FYNNEI. V was trimmed by 3 bases and J by 4 bases, leaving 12 bases between them. The CDR3: CASSDQTGGYGYTF. CDR3 coding DNA: TGTGCCAGCAGTGACCAGACAGGAGGCTATGGCTACACCTTC.

A single count supports this clone. The chain joins TRBV10-3 to TRBJ2-5, with 10 bases that match TRBD1. Losses at the gene ends were 4 bases for V and 5 bases for J; bases not matched to a gene: 4. Germline assignment: CDR1 ENHRY and CDR2 SYGVKD. The CDR3 runs to 14 residues. CDR3: CAISATGGSETQYF. In nucleotides, the CDR3 is TGTGCCATCAGTGCGACAGGGGGCTCGGAGACCCAGTACTTC.

The chain's CDR3 is CASSLLSGGAADTQYF. The CDR3 DNA sequence: TGCGCCAGCAGCTTGTTGTCGGGGGGGGCCGCAGATACGCAGTATTTT. J is TRBJ2-3 and V is TRBV5-1; 8 bases match TRBD2. Germline lookup yields CDR1 SGHRS and CDR2 YFSETQ. Trimming at V came to 1 base and at J to 4 bases, leaving 8 bases not matched to a gene. The CDR3 sequence is 16 residues long.

About this clone itself: The same CDR3 is also encoded by other DNA sequences in this sample. The chain recombines TRBV7-6 with TRBJ2-1; tentatively, D is TRBD2 (6 bases). CDR3 length equals 12 residues. V was shortened by 5 bases and J by 7 bases, with 9 bases between the two germline ends. Germline lookup yields CDR1 SGHVS and CDR2 FNYEAQ. The CDR3 loop reads CASSGGRNEQFF. The CDR3 DNA reads as TGTGCCAGCAGCGGGGGGAGGAATGAGCAGTTCTTC.

This clone was observed a single time. This chain links TRBV5-1 with TRBJ1-2; the D gene is possibly TRBD1 (5 bases). CDR3 length: 14 residues. The germline CDR1 and CDR2 sequences are SGHRS and YFSETQ. V gave up 3 bases and J gave up 7 bases, with 16 bases separating them. CDR3 residues: CASSYGQDLSGYTF. The CDR3 DNA is TGCGCCAGCAGCTACGGACAAGATCTCTCTGGCTACACCTTC.

V usage is TRBV10-2 and J usage is TRBJ2-7, with unresolved D. This CDR3 has 16 amino acids. V lost 3 bases, J lost 0 bases, and 15 bases lay in between. Germline V gives CDR1 WSHSY, CDR2 SAAADI. CDR3 in DNA: TGCGCCAGCAGTGACCTCTTTCGTGGAGTCTCCTACGAGCAGTACTTC. It translates to CASSDLFRGVSYEQYF.

The V gene is TRBV9, the J gene TRBJ1-2; 7 bases agree with TRBD1. V trimming: 0 bases; J trimming: 3 bases; junction bases outside the gene matches: 8. The V gene's germline CDR1 is SGDLS and CDR2 YYNGEE. The CDR3 spans 16 residues. The CDR3 loop reads CASSVATDGQDYGYTF. CDR3 coding DNA: TGTGCCAGCAGCGTAGCTACGGATGGACAGGACTATGGCTACACCTTC.

The chain joins TRBV5-1 to TRBJ2-1; 8 bases agree with TRBD2. This CDR3 contains 16 residues. Trimming removed 0 bases from V and 3 bases from J; junction bases left unmatched: 5. Germline V CDR1 and CDR2: SGHRS, YFSETQ. CDR3 sequence: CASSLAAGGHYNEQFF. In nucleotides, the CDR3 is TGCGCCAGCAGCTTGGCGGCGGGGGGTCACTACAATGAGCAGTTCTTC. Complete variable domain (other parts from reference TRBV5-1 and TRBJ2-1): KAGVTQTPRYLIKTRGQQVTLSCSPISGHRSVSWYQQTPGQGLQFLFEYFSETQRNKGNFPGRFSGRQFSNSRSEMNVSTLELGDSALYLCASSLAAGGHYNEQFFGPGTRLTVL.

The J gene is TRBJ2-7, the V gene TRBV27; D is perhaps TRBD2 (5 bases). From germline, CDR1 is MNHEY and CDR2 SMNVEV (reference sequence). Trimming pared 5 bases from V and 2 bases from J, leaving 13 bases between. The CDR3 contains 14 residues. The CDR3 coding sequence is TGTGCCAGCAGTCCCTTCGGGCGGGCCTACGAGCAGTACTTC. Translated: CASSPFGRAYEQYF.

This chain connects TRBV5-1 to TRBJ1-3; D remains ambiguous. V lost 2 bases and J lost 0, with 6 bases in between. CDR3 length: 14 residues. CDR1 and CDR2 (germline): SGHRS, YFSETQ. The chain's CDR3 is CASSFSGSGNTIYF. In nucleotides, the CDR3 is TGCGCCAGCAGCTTTTCCGGCTCTGGAAACACCATATATTTT.